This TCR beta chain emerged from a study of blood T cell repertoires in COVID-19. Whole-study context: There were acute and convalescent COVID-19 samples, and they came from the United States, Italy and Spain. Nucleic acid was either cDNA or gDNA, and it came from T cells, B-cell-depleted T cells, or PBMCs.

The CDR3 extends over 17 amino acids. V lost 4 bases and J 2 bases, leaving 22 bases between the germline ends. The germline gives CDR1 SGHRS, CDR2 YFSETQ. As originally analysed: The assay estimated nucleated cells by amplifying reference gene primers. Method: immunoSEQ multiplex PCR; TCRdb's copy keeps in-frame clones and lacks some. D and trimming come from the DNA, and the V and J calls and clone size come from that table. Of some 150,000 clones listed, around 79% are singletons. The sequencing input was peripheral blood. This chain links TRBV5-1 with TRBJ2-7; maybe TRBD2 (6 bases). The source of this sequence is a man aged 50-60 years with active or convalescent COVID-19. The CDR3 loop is CASSPGGGSLLTYEQYF. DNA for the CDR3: TGCGCCAGCAGCCCCGGGGGTGGGTCACTTTTAACCTACGAGCAGTACTTC. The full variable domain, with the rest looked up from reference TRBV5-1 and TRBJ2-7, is KAGVTQTPRYLIKTRGQQVTLSCSPISGHRSVSWYQQTPGQGLQFLFEYFSETQRNKGNFPGRFSGRQFSNSRSEMNVSTLELGDSALYLCASSPGGGSLLTYEQYFGPGTRLTVT.